The 32 T cell receptor beta chains presented below share a single source sample, sequenced in a study of T-cell reconstitution after alpha-beta-depleted transplantation in children. This sample's TCRbeta library carried unique molecular identifier barcodes. TCRdb itself ran the PCR reads through MiXCR, one entry per CDR3 protein. The sample holds approximately 500,000 distinct CDR3 sequences, roughly a tenth seen once. The sequencing here drew on PBMCs, taken before TCRalphabeta/CD19-depleted stem cell transplant. The receptors stem from a child under 10 years old with inherited bone marrow failure, due to receive a stem cell transplant.

This clonotype showed up many times. The chain joins TRBV7-6 to TRBJ1-1; D is ambiguous. Trimming pared 1 base from V and 7 bases from J, leaving 16 bases between. This CDR3 is 15 amino acids long. The germline V gene has CDR1 SGHVS and CDR2 FNYEAQ. CDR3 sequence: CASSLVDLGRIEAFF. In DNA form, the CDR3 reads TGTGCCAGCAGCTTAGTGGATCTAGGGAGGATTGAAGCTTTCTTT.

This clonotype was detected many times. The CDR3 DNA is TGCAGCGTTGGACAGTTGGGGACCCAGTACTTC. It yields the protein CSVGQLGTQYF. The genes are TRBV29-1 and TRBJ2-5; possibly TRBD1 for D (5 bases). This CDR3 contains 11 residues. The V gene lost 4 bases and the J gene lost 7 bases, with 10 bases spanning the gap. Per germline, CDR1 SQVTM and CDR2 ANQGSEA.

This clonotype was recorded at least ten times. The chain links TRBV6-1 to TRBJ2-7; a possible D gene is TRBD1 (6 bases). The V end was cut by 6 bases, the J end by 3 bases, with 18 bases between. CDR1 and CDR2 (germline): MNHNS, SASEGT. This CDR3 is 15 amino acids long. This chain's CDR3 is CASSKTGTPLYEQYF. In DNA, the CDR3 is TGTGCCAGCAGCAAAACCGGGACACCGCTCTACGAGCAGTACTTC.

About this clonotype: This may be a read error, as it is one base from a much larger clone. The gene calls are TRBV4-3 and TRBJ2-7; 7 bases are shared with TRBD1. This CDR3 is 14 amino acids long. V lost 7 bases to trimming and J lost 6 bases; unmatched junction nucleotides: 12. Per germline, CDR1 LGHNA and CDR2 YSLEER. The CDR3 loop reads CASNSGQFGAEQYF. CDR3 nucleotides: TGCGCCAGCAACTCGGGACAGTTTGGCGCCGAGCAGTACTTC.

This clonotype showed up many times. CDR3 region: CSARDPGVSYEQYF. The CDR3, as DNA: TGCAGTGCTAGAGACCCAGGGGTATCCTACGAGCAGTACTTC. This chain connects TRBV20-1 to TRBJ2-7; D is perhaps TRBD1 (6 bases). This CDR3 has 14 amino acids. V gave up 0 bases and J gave up 1 base, with 10 bases separating them. CDR1 and CDR2 from the germline V gene are DFQATT and SNEGSKA (reference sequence).

At least ten counts were recorded for this clonotype. V is TRBV25-1 and J is TRBJ2-7, with D unresolved. V was shortened by 3 bases and J by 2 bases, with 14 bases between the two germline ends. Germline values: CDR1 MGHDK, CDR2 SYGVNS. CDR3 length: 15 amino acids. CDR3 protein: CASSDIGLPAYEQYF. CDR3 coding DNA: TGTGCCAGCAGTGATATCGGCTTACCGGCCTACGAGCAGTACTTC.

A word on this clonotype: This clone may be a read error of a much larger clone one base away. V gene TRBV4-1 combines with J gene TRBJ2-5; maybe TRBD1 (6 bases). Germline V gene sequence: CDR1 MGHRA, CDR2 YSYEKL. The CDR3 has 15 amino acids. The CDR3 protein is CASSQGTLDSGTNGF. The CDR3 nucleotides are TGCGCCAGCAGCCAAGGGACTTTGGACTCCGGGACAAATGGATTC.

This clonotype was seen ten or more times. The V and J genes are TRBV6-5 and TRBJ2-7, with TRBD1 matching 10 bases. The germline gives CDR1 MNHEY, CDR2 SVGAGI. This CDR3 region has 16 residues. J was trimmed by 1 base and V by 0 bases; bases with no gene match: 3. CDR3 sequence reads: CASSYSTGGKSYEQYF. The CDR3 DNA reads as TGTGCCAGCAGTTACTCGACAGGGGGCAAGTCCTACGAGCAGTACTTC.

In its sample, this clonotype was seen many times. This chain connects TRBV29-1 to TRBJ2-5, with 11 bases aligning to TRBD2. J gave up 2 bases and V 1 base, and 12 bases lay outside the gene matches. Germline loops: CDR1 SQVTM, CDR2 ANQGSEA. The CDR3 runs 18 residues. This CDR3 reads CSVEGTSGSHLRQETQYF. The DNA for the CDR3 is TGCAGCGTTGAAGGCACTAGCGGGAGTCACCTAAGGCAAGAGACCCAGTACTTC. The full variable domain, in which reference TRBV29-1 and TRBJ2-5 provide the parts outside the CDR3, is SAVISQKPSRDICQRGTSLTIQCQVDSQVTMMFWYRQQPGQSLTLIATANQGSEATYESGFVIDKFPISRPNLTFSTLTVSNMSPEDSSIYLCSVEGTSGSHLRQETQYFGPGTRLLVL.

The J gene is TRBJ2-1, the V gene TRBV20-1, with unresolved D. CDR3 size: 14 residues. V was trimmed by 3 bases and J by 2 bases, leaving 11 bases between them. Germline CDR1 DFQATT, CDR2 SNEGSKA (reference sequence). CDR3 in DNA: TGCAGTGCTAGCATTGGTGTCACCTACAATGAGCAGTTCTTC. Translated, it gives CSASIGVTYNEQFF.

This clonotype was observed many times. The chain is built from TRBV20-1 and TRBJ2-2, with D maybe TRBD1 (5 bases). There are 16 residues in the CDR3. CDR1 and CDR2 from the germline V gene are DFQATT and SNEGSKA (reference sequence). V lost 2 bases and J lost 4, with 17 bases in between. Here the CDR3 reads CSARTARTLRTGELFF. CDR3 coding DNA: TGCAGTGCTAGAACAGCCCGGACACTCCGCACCGGGGAGCTGTTTTTT.

This clonotype was counted at least ten times. The CDR3 nucleotides are TGTGCCAGCAGCCCCTGGGGGATCGGCTCCTACGAGCAGTACTTC. This codes for CASSPWGIGSYEQYF. The chain joins TRBV28 to TRBJ2-7; D may correspond to TRBD1 or TRBD2 (5 bases each). From germline, CDR1 is MDHEN and CDR2 SYDVKM. CDR3 length: 15 residues. Trimming left V 6 bases short and J 0 bases short, with 15 bases between. Variable domain in full (rest from reference TRBV28 and TRBJ2-7): DVKVTQSSRYLVKRTGEKVFLECVQDMDHENMFWYRQDPGLGLRLIYFSYDVKMKEKGDIPEGYSVSREKKERFSLILESASTNQTSMYLCASSPWGIGSYEQYFGPGTRLTVT.

This clonotype came up a few times. The rearrangement links TRBV20-1 to TRBJ2-5; TRBD2 matches 7 bases. Germline V gene sequence: CDR1 DFQATT, CDR2 SNEGSKA (reference sequence). J gave up 5 bases and V 0 bases, and 0 bases lay outside the gene matches. The CDR3 loop spans 12 amino acids. The CDR3 region has the DNA TGCAGTGCTAGAGATAGCGGGGAGACCCAGTACTTC. Translation gives CSARDSGETQYF.

This chain joins TRBV24-1 and TRBJ2-1, with 9 bases that match TRBD2. Germline values: CDR1 KGHDR, CDR2 SFDVKD. The CDR3 is 17 amino acids. V was pared by 4 bases and J by 3 bases, with 9 bases of the junction left unmatched. The CDR3 reads CATSDAPPAGGYNEQFF. Here the CDR3 DNA reads TGTGCCACCAGTGACGCCCCGCCAGCGGGAGGCTACAATGAGCAGTTCTTC.

The genes are TRBV24-1 and TRBJ2-7; 10 bases align to TRBD1. V shed 3 bases, J shed 3 bases, and the junction held 4 bases outside the gene matches. The CDR3 is 15 residues long. Germline loops: CDR1 KGHDR, CDR2 SFDVKD. Here the CDR3 reads CATSDPGTGDYEQYF. The DNA of the CDR3 is TGTGCCACCAGTGATCCCGGGACAGGGGACTACGAGCAGTACTTC.

This clonotype has more than one count but fewer than ten. The chain employs TRBV28 and TRBJ2-2; 9 nucleotides line up with TRBD1. The CDR3 is 15 amino acids. Losses at the gene ends were 8 bases for V and 2 bases for J; bases not matched to a gene: 6. Germline CDR1 is MDHEN and CDR2 is SYDVKM. The CDR3 loop reads CASRDRELNTGELFF. In nucleotides, the CDR3 is TGTGCCAGCCGGGACAGGGAGCTAAACACCGGGGAGCTGTTTTTT.

This clonotype was picked up a small number of times. CDR3 DNA: TGTGCCTGGTCAATACAGGGGCGGGAAGCTTTCTTT. This codes for CAWSIQGREAFF. V is TRBV30 and J is TRBJ1-1; 7 bases are a match to TRBD1. Germline CDR1 reads GTSNPN; CDR2 reads SVGIG (reference sequence). Unmatched junction bases numbered 8, after V lost 5 bases and J lost 8 bases. This CDR3 region has 12 residues.

The chain recombines TRBV6-2 or TRBV6-3 with TRBJ2-7; the D gene is possibly TRBD2 (5 bases). CDR1 is MNHEY and CDR2 is SVGEGT in the germline V gene. Trimming removed 7 bases from V and 12 bases from J, with 19 bases in between. This CDR3 contains 12 residues. The CDR3 DNA reads as TGTGCCAGCAACTACCGGGTAGGAGGTCGGTACTTC. It yields the protein CASNYRVGGRYF.

This clonotype was picked up many times. The chain joins TRBV4-3 to TRBJ2-7; D remains ambiguous. V was pared by 0 bases and J by 3 bases, with 9 bases between. The CDR3 has 14 amino acids. In germline, CDR1 is LGHNA, CDR2 YSLEER. This CDR3 reads CASSQDGGDYEQYF. CDR3 coding DNA: TGCGCCAGCAGCCAAGACGGCGGAGACTACGAGCAGTACTTC.

This clonotype has only one observation. Being one base from a much bigger clone, this may be a read error. The V call is TRBV28, the J call TRBJ1-2; D call uncertain. CDR3 size: 13 residues. Germline V gene sequence: CDR1 MDHEN, CDR2 SYDVKM. This CDR3 is CASSLPPNYGYNF. In DNA form, the CDR3 reads TGTGCCAGCAGTCTTCCCCCTAACTATGGCTACAACTTC.

This clonotype was recorded many times. The rearrangement uses TRBV27 and TRBJ2-2; D gene ambiguous. V was trimmed by 0 bases and J by 6 bases, leaving 8 bases between them. Germline V gene lookup returns CDR1 MNHEY and CDR2 SMNVEV (reference sequence). The CDR3 runs to 14 residues. DNA for the CDR3: TGTGCCAGCAGTTTATCGTTCCGGGCCGGGGAGCTGTTTTTT. Its translation: CASSLSFRAGELFF.

There are many counts of this clonotype. CDR3 bases: TGCGCCAGCAGCCAAGTAGCAGGGGCACTAGCGGGACGGGATACGCAGTATTTT. It codes for CASSQVAGALAGRDTQYF. This chain connects TRBV4-3 to TRBJ2-3; TRBD2 agrees at 10 bases. J was trimmed by 6 bases and V by 1 base; bases with no gene match: 13. Germline lookup yields CDR1 LGHNA and CDR2 YSLEER. CDR3 size: 18 residues.

This clonotype was found many times. The rearrangement joins TRBV27 to TRBJ2-1, with 7 bases matching TRBD1. CDR1 and CDR2 from the germline V gene are MNHEY and SMNVEV (reference sequence). J gave up 12 bases and V 6 bases, and 8 bases lay outside the gene matches. This CDR3 contains 12 residues. The CDR3 nucleotides are TGTGCCAGCAGCAACCGGGACAGCTTGCAGTTCTTC. It is translated as CASSNRDSLQFF.

The CDR3 loop reads CATCQEGPLRYGTHEQYF. The DNA of the CDR3 is TGTGCCACCTGCCAAGAGGGCCCTTTGAGATACGGGACTCACGAGCAGTACTTC. The chain has TRBV3-1 and TRBJ2-7; maybe TRBD2 (6 bases). The V end was cut by 10 bases, the J end by 5 bases, with 33 bases between. The length of the CDR3 is 18 residues. Germline CDR1 LGHDT, CDR2 YNNKEL (reference sequence).

This clonotype was counted ten times or more. J is TRBJ1-1 and V is TRBV27; 7 nucleotides line up with TRBD1. This CDR3 spans 15 amino acids. V lost 5 bases and J lost 3; bases outside the gene matches: 9. Germline values: CDR1 MNHEY, CDR2 SMNVEV (reference sequence). CDR3 sequence: CASSLSRGLDTEAFF. Written as DNA, the CDR3 is TGTGCCAGCAGTCTGTCGAGGGGGCTTGACACTGAAGCTTTCTTT.

This clonotype occurred many times. The rearrangement links TRBV5-1 to TRBJ2-1; 8 bases are a match to TRBD2. There are 18 residues in the CDR3. Germline assignment: CDR1 SGHRS and CDR2 YFSETQ. The V segment lost 3 bases and the J segment 1 base; nucleotides outside the gene matches: 12. CDR3 residues: CASSYHHIAGLSYNEQFF. The CDR3 nucleotides read TGCGCCAGCAGCTACCACCACATAGCGGGGTTATCCTACAATGAGCAGTTCTTC.

This clonotype occurred a few times. The rearrangement links TRBV12-3 or TRBV12-4 to TRBJ1-1; possibly TRBD1 for D (6 bases). The V and J ends lost 7 bases and 3 bases respectively, with 15 bases between them. The CDR3 consists of 14 residues. This CDR3 is CASTWGLRDTEAFF. The CDR3 DNA reads TGTGCCAGCACCTGGGGGCTCCGGGACACTGAAGCTTTCTTT.

This clonotype was seen many times. This chain joins TRBV4-3 and TRBJ2-7; the D gene could be TRBD1 or TRBD2 (5 bases each). CDR1 LGHNA and CDR2 YSLEER come from the germline V gene. The CDR3 has 14 amino acids. The V gene lost 4 bases and the J gene lost 6 bases, with 16 bases spanning the gap. CDR3 sequence reads: CASSPGTRLGEQYF. CDR3 bases: TGCGCCAGCAGCCCAGGGACCAGACTGGGCGAGCAGTACTTC.

This rearrangement joins TRBV7-2 to TRBJ2-7; the match to TRBD1 covers 7 bases. The CDR3 sequence is 15 residues long. The trim removed 4 bases at V and 0 bases at J, leaving 6 bases unmatched. From germline, CDR1 is SGHTA and CDR2 FQGNSA. The CDR3 bases are TGTGCCAGCAGCTCGGACAGGCCTAGCTCCTACGAGCAGTACTTC. Amino acid sequence: CASSSDRPSSYEQYF. The entire variable domain, with the rest obtained from reference TRBV7-2 and TRBJ2-7, is as follows: GAGVSQSPSNKVTEKGKDVELRCDPISGHTALYWYRQSLGQGLEFLIYFQGNSAPDKSGLPSDRFSAERTGGSVSTLTIQRTQQEDSAVYLCASSSDRPSSYEQYFGPGTRLTVT.

This clonotype has at least ten counts. The chain links TRBV28 to TRBJ1-2; 9 bases match TRBD1. V was clipped by 3 bases and J by 8 bases; unmatched bases: 7. CDR3 length: 14 amino acids. Germline V lookup: CDR1 MDHEN, CDR2 SYDVKM. The CDR3 DNA reads as TGTGCCAGCAGTTTGTGGACAGGGGAGCTCGGCTACACCTTC. It is translated as CASSLWTGELGYTF.

This clonotype was observed at least ten times. The genes are TRBV7-6 and TRBJ2-3, with no clear D. Germline values: CDR1 SGHVS, CDR2 FNYEAQ. The ends were cut back, 1 base at V and 6 bases at J, with 8 bases in the middle. The CDR3 is made up of 13 amino acids. The CDR3 DNA sequence: TGTGCCAGCAGCTTAGATCTAGGGGATACGCAGTATTTT. Protein sequence: CASSLDLGDTQYF.

Ten or more counts support this clonotype. The rearrangement uses TRBV12-3 or TRBV12-4 and TRBJ2-7, with a tentative D call TRBD1 (5 bases). The CDR3 has 14 amino acids. The V and J ends lost 3 bases and 3 bases respectively, with 12 bases between them. CDR3 DNA: TGTGCCAGCAGTTTTTCGACAGCCATCTACGAGCAGTACTTC. Its protein is CASSFSTAIYEQYF.